This T cell receptor beta chain was retrieved from a study of OX40 agonist ivuxolimab in advanced cancers. Study conclusions and caveats: CD8+ T cells were the subset that, on average, had more expanded clones than CD4+.

Measured with immunoSEQ multiplex PCR; TCRdb has only the in-frame clones, and not every one. The sample holds 90,000 to 100,000 clones, 90% seen once. Details on this clone: What it binds is not known.

Deletions cut 3 bases from V and 1 base from J, with 10 bases between. Germline lookup yields CDR1 SGDLS and CDR2 YYNGEE. This CDR3 contains 14 residues. The sequenced sample was CD4+ or CD8+ T cells sorted from blood, obtained in a trial of the OX40 agonist ivuxolimab. This TCR was recovered from an adult with an advanced solid tumor such as melanoma, head and neck, liver or kidney cancer. This chain uses TRBV9 with TRBJ1-1; weak D call: TRBD1 (5 bases). The CDR3 DNA sequence: TGTGCCAGCAGCGGGGGACGGACGAACACTGAAGCTTTCTTT. This codes for CASSGGRTNTEAFF.